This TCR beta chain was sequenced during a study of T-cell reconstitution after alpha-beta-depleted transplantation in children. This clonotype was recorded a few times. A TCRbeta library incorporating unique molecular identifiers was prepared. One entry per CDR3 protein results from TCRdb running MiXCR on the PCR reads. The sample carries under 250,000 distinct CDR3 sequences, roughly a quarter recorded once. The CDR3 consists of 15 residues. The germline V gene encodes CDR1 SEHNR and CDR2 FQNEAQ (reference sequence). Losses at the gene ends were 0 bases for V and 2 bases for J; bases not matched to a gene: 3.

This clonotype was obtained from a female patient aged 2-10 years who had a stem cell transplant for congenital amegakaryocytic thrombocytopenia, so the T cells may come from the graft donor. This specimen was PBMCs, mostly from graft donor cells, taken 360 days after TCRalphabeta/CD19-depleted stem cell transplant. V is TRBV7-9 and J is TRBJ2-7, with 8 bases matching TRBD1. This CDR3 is CASSLAGQGPYEQYF. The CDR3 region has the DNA TGTGCCAGCAGCTTAGCCGGACAGGGTCCCTACGAGCAGTACTTC. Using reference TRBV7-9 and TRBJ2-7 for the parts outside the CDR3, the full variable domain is DTGVSQNPRHKITKRGQNVTFRCDPISEHNRLYWYRQTLGQGPEFLTYFQNEAQLEKSRLLSDRFSAERPKGSFSTLEIQRTEQGDSAMYLCASSLAGQGPYEQYFGPGTRLTVT.